This entry lists 24 T cell receptor beta chains sequenced from one sample in a study of radiotherapy plus CTLA-4 blockade in lung cancer. This table comes from immunoSEQ multiplex PCR, and its TCRdb copy is limited to in-frame clones, with some not included. The table has some 92,000 clones, 82% seen once; the top ten hold roughly 3.5%. This specimen was peripheral blood, taken from a patient treated with radiotherapy plus ipilimumab. The receptors here all came from a human donor with non-small cell lung cancer who had a partial response to radiotherapy plus ipilimumab.

V is TRBV2 and J is TRBJ1-5, with TRBD1 matching 7 bases. Germline V gives CDR1 SNHLY, CDR2 FYNNEI. V lost 0 bases to trimming and J lost 3 bases; unmatched junction nucleotides: 11. The CDR3 contains 18 residues. CDR3: CASSEAQTGRISNQPQHF. The CDR3 DNA follows: TGTGCCAGCAGTGAAGCGCAGACAGGGCGGATATCCAATCAGCCCCAGCATTTT.

The chain is built from TRBV21-1 and TRBJ2-1; TRBD1, as called in the table, went unchecked against the DNA. TRBV21-1 is termed a pseudogene. This CDR3 has 14 amino acids. The CDR3 DNA follows: TGTGCCAGCAAAAGGGACAGCTCCTACAATGAGCAGTTCTTC. Its protein product is CASKRDSSYNEQFF.

The chain recombines TRBV7-9 with TRBJ1-2; D not resolved. Trimming shortened V by 5 bases and J by 5 bases, and 6 bases separated the two germline ends. Germline V lookup: CDR1 SEHNR, CDR2 FQNEAQ (reference sequence). The CDR3 is 11 residues long. Here the CDR3 reads CASSDTYGYTF. The CDR3 nucleotides read TGTGCCAGCAGCGATACTTATGGCTACACCTTC. Filled out from reference TRBV7-9 and TRBJ1-2, the complete variable domain reads DTGVSQNPRHKITKRGQNVTFRCDPISEHNRLYWYRQTLGQGPEFLTYFQNEAQLEKSRLLSDRFSAERPKGSFSTLEIQRTEQGDSAMYLCASSDTYGYTFGSGTRLTVV.

This chain connects TRBV28 to TRBJ2-7, with 10 bases fitting TRBD1. The CDR3 is 15 amino acids. V trimming: 2 bases; J trimming: 7 bases; junction bases outside the gene matches: 8. Looked up from germline, CDR1 is MDHEN and CDR2 is SYDVKM. CDR3 sequence: CASSLGGTGASEQYF. The CDR3 DNA reads TGTGCCAGCAGTTTAGGGGGGACAGGGGCTTCAGAGCAGTACTTC.

The chain carries TRBV27 and TRBJ2-6; the match to TRBD1 covers 8 bases. This CDR3 is built from 17 residues. V lost 5 bases, J lost 1 base, and 7 bases stayed unmatched. Germline V gene sequence: CDR1 MNHEY, CDR2 SMNVEV (reference sequence). For the CDR3, the DNA is TGTGCCAGCAGTAATGGACAGGGTAGGTCTGGGGCCAACGTCCTGACTTTC. It specifies CASSNGQGRSGANVLTF.

The CDR3 spells CAISQDRNTEAFF. For the CDR3, the DNA is TGTGCCATCAGCCAAGACAGGAACACTGAAGCTTTCTTT. The J gene is TRBJ1-1, the V gene TRBV10-3; D might be TRBD1 (5 bases). The CDR3 covers 13 residues. Germline assignment: CDR1 ENHRY and CDR2 SYGVKD. V was cut by 6 bases and J by 1 base, with 9 bases left in between.

This clone was seen only once. The genes are TRBV18 and TRBJ2-3, with TRBD1 matching 7 bases. Germline CDR1 is KGHSH and CDR2 is LQKENI. The CDR3 covers 15 residues. The ends lost 3 bases at V and 1 base at J; junction bases unmatched: 4. The DNA of the CDR3 is TGTGCCAGCTCACCCAACAGGGGTGGCACAGATACGCAGTATTTT. It translates to CASSPNRGGTDTQYF.

This chain uses TRBV5-1 with TRBJ1-4; TRBD1 is a possible D gene (5 bases). This CDR3 comprises 14 residues. Per the germline V gene, CDR1 is SGHRS and CDR2 is YFSETQ. Between the trimmed V and J ends, which lost 7 bases and 8 bases, there was a span of 18 bases. The CDR3 is CASGVRGTGEKLFF. CDR3 DNA sequence: TGCGCCAGCGGGGTCCGGGGGACTGGAGAAAAACTGTTTTTT.

This chain connects TRBV30 to TRBJ2-3; 9 bases line up with TRBD2. In germline, CDR1 is GTSNPN, CDR2 SVGIG (reference sequence). V gave up 2 bases and J gave up 1 base; unmatched junction bases: 1. The CDR3 is made up of 14 amino acids. The CDR3 sequence: CAWSWTSGTDTQYF. The CDR3 DNA is TGTGCCTGGAGTTGGACTAGCGGCACAGATACGCAGTATTTT.

A word on this clone: Other DNA sequences in the same sample also yield this CDR3. The chain couples TRBV7-3 to TRBJ2-6; D ambiguous. V was trimmed by 6 bases and J by 0 bases, leaving 9 bases between them. From germline, CDR1 is SGHTA and CDR2 FQGTGA. The CDR3 totals 15 residues. Here the CDR3 reads CASSLGVSGANVLTF. DNA of the CDR3: TGTGCCAGCAGTCTCGGTGTCTCTGGGGCCAACGTCCTGACTTTC.

This clone showed up just a few times. V is TRBV6-1 and J is TRBJ1-5; perhaps TRBD1 as D (5 bases). This CDR3 spans 14 amino acids. From germline, CDR1 is MNHNS and CDR2 SASEGT. Trimming took off 2 bases at V and 8 bases at J, with 13 bases between the two ends. The CDR3: CASSERAGRKPQHF. The CDR3 DNA sequence: TGTGCCAGCAGTGAACGGGCAGGGAGGAAGCCCCAGCATTTT.

The chain joins TRBV2 to TRBJ2-7; 10 bases are a match to TRBD2. With 6 bases clipped from V and 4 bases from J, the junction kept 6 bases outside the gene matches. Germline V lookup: CDR1 SNHLY, CDR2 FYNNEI. CDR3 length: 14 residues. The CDR3 spells CASSVASGRYEQYF. The CDR3, as DNA: TGTGCCAGCAGCGTGGCTAGCGGGAGATACGAGCAGTACTTC.

The chain joins TRBV2 to TRBJ2-3, with TRBD2 matching over 13 bases. The CDR3 covers 12 residues. V lost 6 bases to trimming and J lost 14 bases; unmatched junction nucleotides: 5. Germline V gene data show CDR1 as SNHLY and CDR2 as FYNNEI. Here the CDR3 DNA reads TGTGCCAGCAGCACTAGCGGGAGGGCGCTGTATTTT. Translation gives CASSTSGRALYF. The complete variable domain, with remaining parts taken from reference TRBV2 and TRBJ2-3, reads EPEVTQTPSHQVTQMGQEVILRCVPISNHLYFYWYRQILGQKVEFLVSFYNNEISEKSEIFDDQFSVERPDGSNFTLKIRSTKLEDSAMYFCASSTSGRALYFGPGTRLTVL.

The chain couples TRBV29-1 to TRBJ2-7; 10 positions match TRBD2. There are 15 residues in the CDR3. After removal of 5 bases from V and 1 base from J, the junction contained 8 bases not matched to a gene. Germline V gene lookup returns CDR1 SQVTM and CDR2 ANQGSEA. The CDR3 DNA follows: TGCAGCGTTCGTACCGGACTAGCGGAGTCCTACGAGCAGTACTTC. Protein product: CSVRTGLAESYEQYF.

The chain uses TRBV2 and TRBJ2-1; 8 bases align to TRBD2. V dropped 4 bases and J dropped 3; count of bases not matched to a gene: 8. The CDR3 spans 16 residues. The V gene's germline CDR1 is SNHLY and CDR2 FYNNEI. CDR3 sequence: CASSAELAGVYNEQFF. CDR3 DNA: TGTGCCAGCAGTGCCGAGCTAGCGGGCGTCTACAATGAGCAGTTCTTC.

V usage is TRBV2 and J usage is TRBJ1-5; 10 nucleotides match TRBD1. The germline CDR1 and CDR2 sequences are SNHLY and FYNNEI. The CDR3 is 18 residues long. The V segment lost 6 bases and the J segment 0 bases; nucleotides outside the gene matches: 11. The chain's CDR3 is CASSSRDRGGYSNQPQHF. In nucleotides, the CDR3 is TGTGCCAGCAGCTCTCGGGACAGGGGAGGTTATAGCAATCAGCCCCAGCATTTT.

The CDR3 region has the DNA TGTGCCAGCAGTTTACTTGGGCAGAACACCGGGGAGCTGTTTTTT. Translation: CASSLLGQNTGELFF. This chain links TRBV27 with TRBJ2-2; D gene uncertain. V lost 2 bases and J 1 base, leaving 8 bases between the germline ends. The CDR3 is made up of 15 amino acids. Germline CDR1 reads MNHEY; CDR2 reads SMNVEV (reference sequence).

The genes are TRBV28 and TRBJ2-7; a weak D match, TRBD1 (5 bases). V lost 6 bases and J 1 base, leaving 16 bases between the germline ends. This CDR3 has 15 residues. The germline gives CDR1 MDHEN, CDR2 SYDVKM. CDR3 bases: TGTGCCAGCAGGTCGATAAAGGGGTGGTCCTACGAGCAGTACTTC. It translates to CASRSIKGWSYEQYF. The full variable domain, with the rest looked up from reference TRBV28 and TRBJ2-7, is DVKVTQSSRYLVKRTGEKVFLECVQDMDHENMFWYRQDPGLGLRLIYFSYDVKMKEKGDIPEGYSVSREKKERFSLILESASTNQTSMYLCASRSIKGWSYEQYFGPGTRLTVT.

The chain has TRBV7-2 and TRBJ1-2; weak D call: TRBD1 (6 bases). This CDR3 has 16 amino acids. In germline, CDR1 is SGHTA, CDR2 FQGNSA. The V gene lost 1 base and the J gene lost 4 bases, with 16 bases spanning the gap. The CDR3 coding sequence is TGTGCCAGCAGCTTAGAAGGGGGGGGGCGCAGCTATGGCTACACCTTC. It encodes CASSLEGGGRSYGYTF.

The chain recombines TRBV5-6 with TRBJ1-2; D is unresolved. The V gene's germline CDR1 is SGHDT and CDR2 YYEEEE. This CDR3 is 12 amino acids long. Trimming stripped 0 bases from V and 14 bases from J, with 14 bases between. This CDR3 reads CASSLAGGESTF. In nucleotides, the CDR3 is TGTGCCAGCAGCTTGGCCGGTGGGGAGTCTACCTTC. Combining the CDR3 with reference TRBV5-6 and TRBJ1-2 gives the whole variable domain DAGVTQSPTHLIKTRGQQVTLRCSPKSGHDTVSWYQQALGQGPQFIFQYYEEEERQRGNFPDRFSGHQFPNYSSELNVNALLLGDSALYLCASSLAGGESTFGSGTRLTVV.

The chain has TRBV27 and TRBJ2-7, with 14 positions matching TRBD2. Germline assignment: CDR1 MNHEY and CDR2 SMNVEV (reference sequence). The CDR3 is 17 amino acids. Trimming removed 3 bases from V and 4 bases from J; junction bases left unmatched: 8. CDR3 DNA sequence: TGTGCCAGCAGTTTCCAGGGACTAGCGGGAGCGGGGTACGAGCAGTACTTC. Translating gives CASSFQGLAGAGYEQYF.

This clone was seen just once. One end of the junction is discordant with germline, which a read error may explain. The chain has TRBV6-1 and TRBJ1-1, with D perhaps matching TRBD1 (5 bases). The length of the CDR3 is 13 residues. The germline CDR1 and CDR2 sequences are MNHNS and SASEGT. The CDR3 loop reads CASREDSYTEAFF. In nucleotides, the CDR3 is TGTGCCAGCAGGGAAGACAGCTACACTGAAGCTTTCTTT.

The chain joins TRBV23-1 to TRBJ1-5; TRBD1 aligns across 10 bases. TRBV23-1 is sorted into the ORF group, with uncertain function. The CDR3 sequence is 19 residues long. V trimming: 2 bases; J trimming: 2 bases; junction bases outside the gene matches: 12. The DNA for the CDR3 is TGCGCCAGCAGTCAACTAGGGACAGGGGAGATGATGCGCAATCAGCCCCAGCATTTT. Its protein product is CASSQLGTGEMMRNQPQHF.

This chain uses TRBV2 with TRBJ2-7, with 8 bases fitting TRBD1. V lost 0 bases to trimming and J lost 6 bases; unmatched junction nucleotides: 7. The CDR3 spans 15 residues. Germline CDR1 SNHLY, CDR2 FYNNEI. Written as DNA, the CDR3 is TGTGCCAGCAGTGAAGCGCTTCAGGGGGCCCTCGAGCAGTACTTC. Its protein product is CASSEALQGALEQYF. The full variable domain, in which reference TRBV2 and TRBJ2-7 provide the parts outside the CDR3, is EPEVTQTPSHQVTQMGQEVILRCVPISNHLYFYWYRQILGQKVEFLVSFYNNEISEKSEIFDDQFSVERPDGSNFTLKIRSTKLEDSAMYFCASSEALQGALEQYFGPGTRLTVT.